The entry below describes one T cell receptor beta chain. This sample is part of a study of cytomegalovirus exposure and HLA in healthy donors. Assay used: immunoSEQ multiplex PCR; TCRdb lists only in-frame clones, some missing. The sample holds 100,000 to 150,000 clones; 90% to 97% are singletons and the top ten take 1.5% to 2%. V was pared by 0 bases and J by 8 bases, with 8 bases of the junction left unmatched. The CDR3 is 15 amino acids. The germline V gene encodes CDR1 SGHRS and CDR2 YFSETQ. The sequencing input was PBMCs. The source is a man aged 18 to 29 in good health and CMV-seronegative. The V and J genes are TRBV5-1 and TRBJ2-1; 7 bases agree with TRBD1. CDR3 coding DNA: TGCGCCAGCAGCTTGGTACACAGGGGTGGGGATGAGCAGTTCTTC. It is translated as CASSLVHRGGDEQFF.